The entry below gives a single TCR beta chain sequence along with its context. Its target is not known. This entry is derived from a study of CD8 T cells in ankylosing spondylitis. Study results and caveats: Reportedly, disease-linked clones are significantly enriched in ankylosing spondylitis patients' matched synovial fluid. A motif in TCR beta, a set of roughly 8 highly homologous variants, appeared characteristic of ankylosing spondylitis blood. Relatively rare in peripheral blood, disease-linked clones were also CD8+.

The CDR3 runs 15 residues. CDR1 is DFQATT, CDR2 SNEGSKA, per germline (reference sequence). Losses at the gene ends were 0 bases for V and 4 bases for J; bases not matched to a gene: 6. Molecular-barcoded quantitative 5'-RACE produced these TCR beta libraries. From the 5' RACE reads, TCRdb called clonotypes with MiXCR, one entry per CDR3 protein. Among under 850,000 distinct CDR3 sequences listed, 15% to 20% were seen once. Sequencing used blood, either unsorted or a sorted T cell fraction (not recorded which). The TCR was taken from a male donor with ankylosing spondylitis. The V and J genes are TRBV20-1 and TRBJ2-5; TRBD2 matches at 9 bases. This CDR3 is CSARDQEAGGETQYF. CDR3 nucleotide sequence: TGCAGTGCTAGAGATCAAGAAGCGGGGGGAGAGACCCAGTACTTC.